This section outlines one T cell receptor (beta chain) sequence together with its context. Germline lookup yields CDR1 GTSNPN and CDR2 SVGIG (reference sequence). The V end was cut by 8 bases, the J end by 6 bases, with 16 bases between. The CDR3 contains 12 residues. This entry belongs to a study of blood T cell repertoires in COVID-19. In the study overall: Acute and convalescent COVID-19 specimens originated in the United States, Italy and Spain. T cells, B-cell-depleted T cells, or PBMCs supplied cDNA or gDNA.

As handled by the study authors: For nucleated cells, counts were estimated from reference gene primer amplification. Only in-frame clones appear in the TCRdb table, and some are missing; sequencing was by immunoSEQ multiplex PCR. That table is the source of V, J and clone size, and D and trimming were worked out from the DNA. The data hold 180,000 or so clones, with 86% observed a single time. Specimen: peripheral blood. The V and J genes are TRBV30 and TRBJ1-2, with D perhaps TRBD1 (5 bases). The receptor's source is a man in his 60s with acute or convalescent COVID-19. The chain's CDR3 is CAGPGYGDGYTF. The CDR3 nucleotides are TGTGCCGGACCAGGGTATGGTGATGGCTACACCTTC.